This entry describes one T cell receptor (beta chain). This clonotype appeared many times. Its recognized antigen is unknown. Mismatch with germline at one junction end may stem from a read error. The library was prepared using 5' RACE. Instrument used: Illumina HiSeq 2500. A second PCR of about 7 to 12 cycles was run with a J-beta primer mix and a sample-barcoded 5' primer. A template-switch 5' adaptor carrying 12 random nucleotides introduced a unique molecular identifier onto each TCR beta cDNA molecule. Each sample yielded at least 3 million CDR3-containing paired-end reads. All of the RNA was converted into first-strand cDNA using the Mint cDNA synthesis kit, with a TRBC-specific oligonucleotide serving as the primer. Following uracil-DNA glycosylase treatment, all cDNA underwent a first 18-cycle PCR with the universal primers M1SS and BC2_uni_R. On the authors' methods: For normalization, 1 million high-quality reads, each with a distinct molecular identifier, were randomly selected from each sample. Reads sharing molecular identifiers were discarded rather than binned into consensus sequences. CDR3 identification, clonotype clustering and error correction used MiTCR with a Q25 quality threshold and the strictest error-elimination algorithm. A nonparametric unseen species model with Euler transformation was used to estimate a lower bound on total TCR beta diversity. TCRdb cleaned the public reads at Q25 with fastp, built clones with MiXCR and kept in-frame beta chains. Under each unique CDR3 protein, matching rows form one entry showing the most common genes and DNA. TCRdb's processing, not the authors' own work, is the source of the V and J calls. Here the sample has around 1.1 million distinct CDR3 sequences; roughly two fifths occur a single time. The ten largest clones represent roughly 13% of the sample.

The donors were roughly 40 Caucasian individuals from Russia, aged roughly 6 to 95 years, who were systemically healthy. Each donor gave about 9.7 milliliters of peripheral blood, drawn into EDTA-treated Vacutainer tubes. PBMCs were isolated by Ficoll-Paque density-gradient centrifugation, with at least 6.5 million obtained per sample. Trizol reagent was used to extract total RNA from PBMCs, with at least 6 micrograms per sample. Naive CD45RAhigh/CD27high T cell percentages were measured by flow cytometry on a PBMC aliquot from every donor. These data come from a study of blood T cells in healthy people across ages (dated by TCRdb to between 2014 and 2017). As for the study more broadly: Template switching captured roughly one uniquely barcoded TCR beta cDNA molecule per two T cells in model experiments. Using deep sequencing normalized with unique cDNA molecular identifiers, the study measured how TCR beta repertoire diversity changes with age. Four age groups were formed from the donors: young (average approximately 15 years), middle-aged (approximately 40), aged (62) and long-lived (82). To avoid experimental bias, donors of different ages were distributed randomly across sequencing lanes. Using the same blood draw, the study looked at two additional independent replicas of 1 million unique cDNA reads for two donors, one aged 18 to 30 and the other aged 80 or older.

The paper's findings and limits, for the study overall: There was a strong correlation between observed TCR beta diversity and the percentage of naive T cells measured by flow cytometry. Estimates of total diversity based on one million sequenced T cells were considered lower bounds and underestimates. Compared with the aged group, the long-lived group had more naive CD4+ T cells, fewer expanded clones and increased TCR diversity, suggesting age selection. Because profiling used bulk unsorted PBMCs, naive and antigen-experienced compartments could not be compared conclusively. Because the CMV infection status of the donors was unknown, age-related changes in expanded clonotypes may potentially have been confounded. Observed TCR beta diversity per million T cells fell roughly linearly with age, and a significant reduction was already apparent by age roughly 41.

The receptor was isolated from a man between 18 and 29 years old in good health. The sample was blood.

The bases read TGTGCCAGCAGCTTAGGTGGGGGATCTGAAAAACTGTTTTTT. It is translated as CASSLGGGSEKLFF. The chain links TRBV12-3 or TRBV12-4 with TRBJ1-4; TRBD1 is possibly the D segment (5 matching bases). CDR3 length: 14 amino acids, cysteine to phenylalanine. Only the CDR3 part of the read is kept: 42 bases, read in frame from the first base.